This entry describes one T cell receptor beta chain. Antigen unknown. Investigators amplified TCR beta CDR3 regions from RNA transcripts. Second-round multiplex PCR followed a first-round RT-PCR using HTBI primers. TCRdb analysed the multiplex PCR reads with MiXCR anew, one entry per CDR3 protein. The table has 650,000 to 800,000 distinct CDR3 sequences, 35% to 50% seen once. This sample was taken from a study of Graves' ophthalmopathy and Graves' hyperthyroidism. General study findings and limits: From stable hyperthyroidism, ophthalmopathy was separated by a 13-signature model with 85% to 90% sensitivity and less than 82% specificity. Both a roughly 64% sensitivity and an approximately 76% specificity characterized the model's predictions of ophthalmopathy progression.

V was cut by 0 bases and J by 9 bases, with 17 bases left in between. The CDR3 covers 15 residues. Germline V gene lookup returns CDR1 LNHNV and CDR2 YYDKDF (reference sequence). The diagnosis combined clinical symptoms, thyroxine, TRAb, thyroid ultrasound and orbital computed tomography scans. Sequencing used peripheral blood. The chain couples TRBV15 to TRBJ2-5; the D gene is possibly TRBD1 (5 bases). This TCR came from an adult man with Graves' ophthalmopathy. The CDR3 spells CATSRDKGLGQPQYF. DNA for the CDR3: TGTGCCACCAGCAGAGATAAGGGGCTGGGGCAGCCCCAGTACTTC.